The clone carrying this T cell receptor (beta chain) is a singleton in its sample. Antigen unknown. This sample is drawn from a study of CD8 T cells in ankylosing spondylitis. Study-wide results and limits: A motif in TCR beta, a set of about 8 highly homologous variants, appeared characteristic of ankylosing spondylitis blood.

This CDR3 has 16 residues. Between the trimmed V and J ends, which lost 0 bases and 3 bases, there was a span of 15 bases. Germline V lookup: CDR1 LNHNV, CDR2 YYDKDF (reference sequence). TCRdb re-called the 5' RACE reads with MiXCR, one entry per CDR3 protein. The sample lists around 890,000 distinct CDR3 sequences; about 12% were seen once. This chain uses TRBV15 with TRBJ2-7; D is tentatively TRBD1 or TRBD2 (6 bases each). The TCR originated in a male donor with ankylosing spondylitis. The source material was blood, either unsorted or a sorted T cell fraction (not recorded which). CDR3 bases: TGTGCCACCAGCAGAGAAAGGTCCAGGGGAGGCTACGAGCAGTACTTC. It yields the protein CATSRERSRGGYEQYF. The full variable domain, in which reference TRBV15 and TRBJ2-7 provide the parts outside the CDR3, is DAMVIQNPRYQVTQFGKPVTLSCSQTLNHNVMYWYQQKSSQAPKLLFHYYDKDFNNEADTPDNFQSRRPNTSFCFLDIRSPGLGDTAMYLCATSRERSRGGYEQYFGPGTRLTVT.